These 27 T cell receptor beta chains came from one sample sequenced in a study of early T cells in non-severe SARS-CoV-2 infection. TCRdb independently ran MiXCR on the 5' RACE reads; one entry per CDR3 protein. The sample lists 45,000 to 55,000 distinct CDR3 sequences; approximately 6% were seen once. The sample comprised whole blood. The origin of the receptors is an adult who was a healthcare worker with PCR-confirmed SARS-CoV-2 infection or an uninfected control (not recorded which).

This clonotype was found many times. V usage is TRBV23-1 and J usage is TRBJ1-2, with unresolved D. TRBV23-1 is reported as an ORF; its role is uncertain. CDR3 length equals 10 residues. Trimming took off 9 bases at V and 7 bases at J, with 9 bases between the two ends. This chain's CDR3 is CARRAAGYTF. The CDR3 DNA follows: TGCGCCAGGAGGGCTGCTGGCTACACCTTC.

CDR3 in DNA: TGTGCCAGCAGCTCCTCTGGGGCAACGACCCAAGAGACCCAGTACTTC. Residues: CASSSSGATTQETQYF. This chain joins TRBV11-2 and TRBJ2-5; D might be TRBD1 (5 bases). V shed 4 bases and J shed 1 base, with 16 bases lying between them. CDR1 and CDR2 from the germline V gene are SGHAT and FQNNGV. The length of the CDR3 is 16 residues.

This clonotype appeared many times. This rearrangement joins TRBV7-8 to TRBJ1-1; TRBD1 agrees at 7 bases. Germline lookup yields CDR1 SGHVS and CDR2 FQNEAQ. Trimming took 6 bases from V and 11 from J; bases not matched to a gene: 12. This CDR3 comprises 13 residues. The DNA of the CDR3 is TGTGCCAGCAGTCGCTCGACAGGGTTTGGGGCTTTCTTT. Its translation: CASSRSTGFGAFF.

This clonotype was observed many times. This rearrangement joins TRBV5-4 to TRBJ1-5; D is uncertain. The V end lost 0 bases, the J end lost 6 bases, and 10 bases lay between the germline ends. The CDR3 covers 14 residues. The germline gives CDR1 SGHNT, CDR2 YYREEE (reference sequence). The CDR3 region is CASSLDPGSQPQHF. CDR3 in DNA: TGTGCCAGCAGCTTGGATCCGGGGAGTCAGCCCCAGCATTTT.

This clonotype was recorded many times. This rearrangement joins TRBV4-3 to TRBJ1-1, with 10 bases lining up with TRBD1. There are 15 residues in the CDR3. V dropped 4 bases and J dropped 5; count of bases not matched to a gene: 7. The germline V gene encodes CDR1 LGHNA and CDR2 YSLEER. CDR3 loop: CASSRQPGQGTEAFF. CDR3 DNA: TGCGCCAGCAGCCGTCAACCGGGACAGGGGACTGAAGCTTTCTTT.

This clonotype showed up many times. V usage is TRBV28 and J usage is TRBJ1-6, with 7 bases aligning to TRBD1. Per the germline V gene, CDR1 is MDHEN and CDR2 is SYDVKM. The CDR3 consists of 15 residues. The ends lost 2 bases at V and 8 bases at J; junction bases unmatched: 6. The CDR3 DNA reads as TGTGCCAGCAGTTTAAGGGGAACAGGGGATTCACCCCTCCACTTT. Translated: CASSLRGTGDSPLHF. Complete variable domain (other parts from reference TRBV28 and TRBJ1-6): DVKVTQSSRYLVKRTGEKVFLECVQDMDHENMFWYRQDPGLGLRLIYFSYDVKMKEKGDIPEGYSVSREKKERFSLILESASTNQTSMYLCASSLRGTGDSPLHFGNGTRLTVT.

This clonotype occurred many times. This sequence joins TRBV6-5 and TRBJ2-5; D is uncertain. Trimming left V 5 bases short and J 2 bases short, with 15 bases between. The CDR3 consists of 15 residues. CDR1 MNHEY and CDR2 SVGAGI come from the germline V gene. CDR3 DNA: TGTGCCAGCAGTCCCGCGTGGGCCGTTCAAGAGACCCAGTACTTC. It translates to CASSPAWAVQETQYF.

This clonotype was seen repeatedly, ten times or more. The chain carries TRBV7-6 and TRBJ2-1, with 10 positions matching TRBD2. The CDR3 contains 16 residues. CDR1 is SGHVS and CDR2 is FNYEAQ in the germline V gene. J lost 6 bases, V lost 2 bases, and 7 bases had no gene match. CDR3 nucleotide sequence: TGTGCCAGCAGCTTACTTCCTAGCGGGGGCCCCAATGAGCAGTTCTTC. Its translation: CASSLLPSGGPNEQFF.

The chain combines TRBV7-9 with TRBJ2-5; 8 nucleotides align to TRBD1. CDR3 length equals 15 residues. The V and J ends lost 5 bases and 5 bases, in that order; junction bases with no gene match: 10. CDR1 and CDR2 (germline): SEHNR, FQNEAQ (reference sequence). The CDR3 coding sequence is TGTGCCAGCAGCCGGACCCAGGGGGCATATGAGACCCAGTACTTC. Protein sequence: CASSRTQGAYETQYF.

This clonotype has at least ten counts. The V call is TRBV7-8, the J call TRBJ2-5; no firm D call. V was shortened by 1 base and J by 5 bases, with 14 bases between the two germline ends. CDR1 is SGHVS and CDR2 is FQNEAQ in the germline V gene. The CDR3 spans 15 residues. In nucleotides, the CDR3 is TGTGCCAGCAGCTTAGGGATACAAAACGGGGAGACCCAGTACTTC. This encodes CASSLGIQNGETQYF. The full variable domain, in which reference TRBV7-8 and TRBJ2-5 provide the parts outside the CDR3, is GAGVSQSPRYKVAKRGQDVALRCDPISGHVSLFWYQQALGQGPEFLTYFQNEAQLDKSGLPSDRFFAERPEGSVSTLKIQRTQQEDSAVYLCASSLGIQNGETQYFGPGTRLLVL.

This chain uses TRBV12-3 or TRBV12-4 with TRBJ1-2; weak D call: TRBD1 (5 bases). With 5 bases removed from V and 0 bases from J, the gap between germline ends came to 10 bases. This CDR3 spans 14 amino acids. Written as DNA, the CDR3 is TGTGCCAGCAGTCTCCAGGGCTCTAACTATGGCTACACCTTC. The encoded protein is CASSLQGSNYGYTF.

This clonotype was detected ten times or more. This chain connects TRBV12-3 or TRBV12-4 to TRBJ2-1; 8 bases agree with TRBD2. V was pared by 5 bases and J by 9 bases, with 6 bases of the junction left unmatched. The CDR3 sequence is 13 residues long. The CDR3 protein is CASSRLATVEQFF. CDR3 in DNA: TGTGCCAGCAGTCGACTAGCGACTGTTGAGCAGTTCTTC.

This clonotype was counted at least ten times. V gene TRBV19 combines with J gene TRBJ2-7; 8 bases are a match to TRBD1. Trimming cost V 6 bases and J 5 bases; bases outside gene matches: 12. CDR1 LNHDA and CDR2 SQIVND come from the germline V gene (reference sequence). This CDR3 has 15 amino acids. The CDR3 here is CASRREDRELHEQYF. CDR3 DNA sequence: TGTGCCAGTAGACGAGAGGACAGGGAGCTCCACGAGCAGTACTTC.

This clonotype appeared a few times. The rearrangement uses TRBV29-1 and TRBJ2-7; TRBD1 matches at 7 bases. Germline-derived CDR1 and CDR2 are SQVTM and ANQGSEA. The length of the CDR3 is 16 residues. The V segment lost 5 bases and the J segment 2 bases; nucleotides outside the gene matches: 15. The CDR3 protein is CSVSDTGALRAYEQYF. As DNA, the CDR3 is TGCAGCGTTTCGGATACAGGGGCACTAAGGGCCTACGAGCAGTACTTC.

V is TRBV5-4 and J is TRBJ2-1; TRBD2 aligns across 8 bases. Germline assignment: CDR1 SGHNT and CDR2 YYREEE (reference sequence). Trimming took 3 bases from V and 5 from J; bases not matched to a gene: 10. This CDR3 region has 16 residues. The CDR3 loop is CASSSYRGGLNNEQFF. The CDR3 DNA reads as TGTGCCAGCAGCTCGTACCGGGGGGGCCTCAACAATGAGCAGTTCTTC.

In its sample, this clonotype was seen many times. The V and J genes are TRBV29-1 and TRBJ1-2, with 7 bases that match TRBD1. The junction had 8 bases not matched to a gene; V was cut back by 3 bases and J by 1 base. Germline V lookup: CDR1 SQVTM, CDR2 ANQGSEA. The CDR3 has 15 residues. CDR3 protein: CSVDQGGRSNYGYTF. The CDR3 nucleotides are TGCAGCGTTGACCAGGGGGGTCGGAGTAACTATGGCTACACCTTC.

V is TRBV5-1 and J is TRBJ2-1, with D tentatively TRBD1 (6 bases). Germline V gene data show CDR1 as SGHRS and CDR2 as YFSETQ. This CDR3 has 13 amino acids. The V end lost 3 bases, the J end lost 3 bases, and 7 bases lay between the germline ends. Written as DNA, the CDR3 is TGCGCCAGCAGCTCGGACAGCTACAATGAGCAGTTCTTC. It yields the protein CASSSDSYNEQFF.

This clonotype was counted many times. The chain joins TRBV6-6 to TRBJ1-2; TRBD1 aligns across 7 bases. The CDR3 sequence is 13 residues long. V was clipped by 6 bases and J by 4 bases; unmatched bases: 5. Germline assignment: CDR1 MNHNY and CDR2 SVGAGI (reference sequence). The CDR3: CASSPRQGYGYTF. Written as DNA, the CDR3 is TGTGCCAGCAGCCCGCGACAGGGCTATGGCTACACCTTC.

The sample holds many counts of this clonotype. This sequence joins TRBV12-3 or TRBV12-4 and TRBJ1-5; TRBD1 is a possible D gene (6 bases). The CDR3 extends over 14 amino acids. V lost 7 bases, J lost 3 bases, and 13 bases lay in between. The CDR3 is CASKMLGANQPQHF. DNA for the CDR3: TGTGCCAGCAAAATGTTGGGGGCCAATCAGCCCCAGCATTTT.

This clonotype was seen repeatedly, ten times or more. This rearrangement joins TRBV20-1 to TRBJ2-7; TRBD2 might be the D (5 bases). This CDR3 comprises 13 residues. Germline V lookup: CDR1 DFQATT, CDR2 SNEGSKA (reference sequence). The germline V and J ends were trimmed by 2 bases and 4 bases, with 12 bases remaining between them. This CDR3 reads CSARIKRTYEQYF. The DNA of the CDR3 is TGCAGTGCTAGAATAAAGCGGACTTACGAGCAGTACTTC.

This clonotype was recorded at least ten times. The V and J genes are TRBV19 and TRBJ2-3, with unresolved D. With 3 bases removed from V and 4 bases from J, the gap between germline ends came to 8 bases. This CDR3 region has 13 residues. Germline CDR1 and CDR2: LNHDA and SQIVND (reference sequence). CDR3 region: CASSMGSPDTQYF. The CDR3 DNA sequence: TGTGCCAGTAGTATGGGATCACCAGATACGCAGTATTTT.

This clonotype was counted many times. The chain carries TRBV20-1 and TRBJ2-7; 8 bases fit TRBD2. The CDR3 has 14 amino acids. V lost 6 bases to trimming and J lost 4 bases; unmatched junction nucleotides: 11. CDR1 is DFQATT, CDR2 SNEGSKA, per germline (reference sequence). CDR3 sequence (DNA): TGCAGTGCCACCCCCGGGGGGGAAGTGTACGAGCAGTACTTC. Translated: CSATPGGEVYEQYF.

This clonotype was detected ten times or more. The gene calls are TRBV20-1 and TRBJ1-1; D unclear. The V and J ends lost 3 bases and 2 bases respectively, with 13 bases between them. CDR3 length: 14 residues. Looked up from germline, CDR1 is DFQATT and CDR2 is SNEGSKA (reference sequence). CDR3 loop: CSARLSGSNTEAFF. Here the CDR3 DNA reads TGCAGTGCTAGGTTATCGGGCAGTAACACTGAAGCTTTCTTT.

In its sample, this clonotype was seen many times. The V and J genes are TRBV29-1 and TRBJ2-3; 9 nucleotides agree with TRBD2. From germline, CDR1 is SQVTM and CDR2 ANQGSEA. Trimming removed 6 bases from V and 1 base from J; junction bases left unmatched: 8. The CDR3 is 15 residues long. The CDR3 nucleotides read TGCAGCGTAACGACTAGCGGCCCAGGCACAGATACGCAGTATTTT. It translates to CSVTTSGPGTDTQYF.

The rearrangement links TRBV7-9 to TRBJ1-6; D call uncertain. V lost 5 bases to trimming and J lost 8 bases, with 19 bases between them. The CDR3 runs to 16 residues. Per germline, CDR1 SEHNR and CDR2 FQNEAQ (reference sequence). CDR3 bases: TGTGCCAGCAGCCTGTGGGAATTTGGGCGGGATTCACCCCTCCACTTT. This gives the protein CASSLWEFGRDSPLHF.

At least ten counts were recorded for this clonotype. The rearrangement uses TRBV29-1 and TRBJ2-3, with 8 bases matching TRBD2. Germline CDR1 is SQVTM and CDR2 is ANQGSEA. Trimming at V came to 6 bases and at J to 0 bases, leaving 8 bases not matched to a gene. This CDR3 is 15 amino acids long. CDR3 DNA sequence: TGCAGCGTGGGGGTAGCGGGGCGCAGCACAGATACGCAGTATTTT. Protein product: CSVGVAGRSTDTQYF.

In its sample, this clonotype was seen many times. This sequence joins TRBV4-2 and TRBJ2-2, with unresolved D. The V and J ends lost 0 bases and 0 bases respectively, with 14 bases between them. The V gene's germline CDR1 is LGHNA and CDR2 YNFKEQ. CDR3 length: 18 amino acids. The CDR3 DNA sequence: TGTGCCAGCAGCCAAGATCGAGTGGGGTCGACGAACACCGGGGAGCTGTTTTTT. Its translation is CASSQDRVGSTNTGELFF.